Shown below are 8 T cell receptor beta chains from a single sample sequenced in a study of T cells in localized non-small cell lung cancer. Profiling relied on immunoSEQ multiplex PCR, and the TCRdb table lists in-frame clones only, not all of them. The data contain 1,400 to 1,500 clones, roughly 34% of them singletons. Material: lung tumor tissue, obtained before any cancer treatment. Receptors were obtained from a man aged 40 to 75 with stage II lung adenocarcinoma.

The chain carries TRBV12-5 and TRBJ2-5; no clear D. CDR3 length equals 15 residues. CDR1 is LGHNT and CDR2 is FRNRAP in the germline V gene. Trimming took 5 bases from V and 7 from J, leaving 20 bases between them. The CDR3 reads CASGKEVDILGTQYF. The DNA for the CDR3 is TGTGCTAGTGGTAAAGAAGTTGACATCCTAGGGACCCAGTACTTC.

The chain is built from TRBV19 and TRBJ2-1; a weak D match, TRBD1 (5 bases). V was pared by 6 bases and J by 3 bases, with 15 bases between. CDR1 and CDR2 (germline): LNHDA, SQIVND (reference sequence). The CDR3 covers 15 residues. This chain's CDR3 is CASSPGLGVYNEQFF. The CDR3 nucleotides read TGTGCCAGTAGCCCTGGGTTAGGGGTCTACAATGAGCAGTTCTTC.

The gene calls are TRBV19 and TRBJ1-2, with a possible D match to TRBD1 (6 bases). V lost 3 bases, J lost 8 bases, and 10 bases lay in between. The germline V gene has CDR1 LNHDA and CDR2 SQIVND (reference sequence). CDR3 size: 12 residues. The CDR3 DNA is TGTGCCAGTAGTATCGGGGGCTGGGGCTACACCTTC. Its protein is CASSIGGWGYTF.

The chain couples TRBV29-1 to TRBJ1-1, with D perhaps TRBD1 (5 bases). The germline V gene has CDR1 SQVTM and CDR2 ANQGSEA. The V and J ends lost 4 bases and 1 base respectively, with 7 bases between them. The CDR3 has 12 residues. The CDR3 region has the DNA TGCAGCGTTGTTGGGGGGAACACTGAAGCTTTCTTT. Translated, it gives CSVVGGNTEAFF. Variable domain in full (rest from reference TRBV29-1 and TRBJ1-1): SAVISQKPSRDICQRGTSLTIQCQVDSQVTMMFWYRQQPGQSLTLIATANQGSEATYESGFVIDKFPISRPNLTFSTLTVSNMSPEDSSIYLCSVVGGNTEAFFGQGTRLTVV.

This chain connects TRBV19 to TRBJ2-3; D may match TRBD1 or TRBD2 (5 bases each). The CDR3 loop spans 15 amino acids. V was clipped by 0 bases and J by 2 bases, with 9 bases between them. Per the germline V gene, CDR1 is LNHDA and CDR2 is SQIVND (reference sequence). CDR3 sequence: CASSIDLGTTDTQYF. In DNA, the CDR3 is TGTGCCAGTAGTATAGATTTAGGGACCACAGATACGCAGTATTTT.

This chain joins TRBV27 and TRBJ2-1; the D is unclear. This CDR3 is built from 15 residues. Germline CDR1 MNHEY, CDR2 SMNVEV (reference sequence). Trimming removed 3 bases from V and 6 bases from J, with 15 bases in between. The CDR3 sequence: CASSLERLRGNEQFF. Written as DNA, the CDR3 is TGTGCCAGCAGTTTGGAGAGATTAAGAGGCAATGAGCAGTTCTTC.

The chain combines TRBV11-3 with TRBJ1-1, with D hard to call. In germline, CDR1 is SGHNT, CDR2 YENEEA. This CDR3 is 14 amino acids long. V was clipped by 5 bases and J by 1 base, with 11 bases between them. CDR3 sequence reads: CASSARTGNTEAFF. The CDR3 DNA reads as TGTGCCAGCAGCGCCCGGACGGGGAACACTGAAGCTTTCTTT. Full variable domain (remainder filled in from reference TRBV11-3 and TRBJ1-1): EAGVVQSPRYKIIEKKQPVAFWCNPISGHNTLYWYLQNLGQGPELLIRYENEEAVDDSQLPKDRFSAERLKGVDSTLKIQPAELGDSAVYLCASSARTGNTEAFFGQGTRLTVV.

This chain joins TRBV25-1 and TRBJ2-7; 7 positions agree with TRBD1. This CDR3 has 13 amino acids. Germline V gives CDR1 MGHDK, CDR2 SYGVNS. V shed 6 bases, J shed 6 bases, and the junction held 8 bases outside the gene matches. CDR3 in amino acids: CASRGNTGVEQYF. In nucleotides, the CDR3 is TGTGCCAGCAGGGGTAATACAGGGGTCGAGCAGTACTTC.